This T cell receptor (beta chain) came from a study of T cells after yellow fever vaccination. Points from the study as a whole: FACS-sorted repertoires could harbor abundant contaminating bulk-population clonotypes. Peaking on day 5 versus 15, the secondary response was faster but weaker. A small proportion of clonotypes was detected in both the CD4 and CD8 compartments.

This clonotype was detected ten times or more. Its matching antigen is unknown. Production of TCR cDNA was by 5'RACE template switching, which also added a universal primer site and UMIs. TCRdb used MiXCR to reprocess the 5' RACE reads, holding one entry per CDR3 protein. The sample has about 320,000 distinct CDR3 sequences, around 4.4% seen once. The sequenced sample was PBMCs, obtained 15 days after the yellow fever booster vaccination. The sequence derives from a man aged 18 to 35 who received the YFV17D yellow fever vaccine.

As DNA, the CDR3 is TGTGCCATCAGTGGCCAACAGGGTAGCTCTGGAAACACCATATATTTT. Protein product: CAISGQQGSSGNTIYF. The chain uses TRBV10-3 and TRBJ1-3, with D tentatively TRBD1 (6 bases). This CDR3 spans 16 amino acids. V lost 4 bases and J 0 bases, leaving 13 bases between the germline ends. Germline V gives CDR1 ENHRY, CDR2 SYGVKD.